The next 14 T cell receptor beta chains were all read from a single sample in a study of CD8+CD57+ T cells in acquired aplastic anemia. For CDR3 and TCR beta VDJ profiling, genomic DNA was the template used. Each CDR3 protein gets one entry after TCRdb re-called the reads with MiXCR. The table has 42,000 or so distinct CDR3 sequences, around 67% seen once; the top ten hold about 22%. The sample was sorted CD4+, CD8+, or CD8+CD57+ T cells (not recorded which) from PBMCs. These TCRs come from a human donor in good health, serving as a control.

This clonotype was recorded at least ten times. The rearrangement links TRBV5-5 to TRBJ2-7; 9 nucleotides align to TRBD1. CDR1 and CDR2 from the germline V gene are SGHKS and YYEKEE (reference sequence). Losses at the gene ends were 3 bases for V and 5 bases for J; bases not matched to a gene: 9. The CDR3 extends over 15 amino acids. CDR3 bases: TGTGCCAGCAGCTCACCCGGGACAGGGCTGCACGAGCAGTACTTC. Protein sequence: CASSSPGTGLHEQYF.

This chain links TRBV29-1 with TRBJ1-2; D not resolved. V was trimmed by 3 bases and J by 8 bases, leaving 10 bases between them. This CDR3 spans 11 amino acids. The V gene's germline CDR1 is SQVTM and CDR2 ANQGSEA. The CDR3 loop reads CSVDRRGGYTF. Written as DNA, the CDR3 is TGCAGCGTTGACAGACGTGGCGGCTACACCTTC.

This clonotype has a count of ten or more. The CDR3 spells CASSLVLGTGSEAFF. CDR3 DNA sequence: TGTGCCAGCAGCTTAGTACTCGGGACAGGGTCTGAAGCTTTCTTT. This rearrangement joins TRBV7-6 to TRBJ1-1; 9 bases are a match to TRBD1. The CDR3 contains 15 residues. Germline CDR1 reads SGHVS; CDR2 reads FNYEAQ. With 1 base clipped from V and 6 bases from J, the junction kept 6 bases outside the gene matches.

The rearrangement joins TRBV9 to TRBJ1-2; possibly TRBD1 for D (5 bases). Trimming left V 0 bases short and J 3 bases short, with 6 bases between. Germline loops: CDR1 SGDLS, CDR2 YYNGEE. There are 13 residues in the CDR3. CDR3 protein: CASSVGRDYGYTF. The CDR3 bases are TGTGCCAGCAGCGTAGGCAGGGACTATGGCTACACCTTC.

The V and J genes are TRBV14 and TRBJ1-3; no definite D call. V lost 4 bases to trimming and J lost 11 bases, with 15 bases between them. CDR1 SGHDN and CDR2 FVKESK come from the germline V gene. The CDR3 totals 13 residues. CDR3 sequence: CASSRHPRDAIYF. CDR3 DNA: TGTGCCAGCAGCCGCCATCCCCGAGATGCCATATATTTT.

This clonotype was observed a single time. This chain links TRBV7-2 with TRBJ1-2, with D maybe TRBD1 (5 bases). The CDR3 contains 14 residues. Germline V lookup: CDR1 SGHTA, CDR2 FQGNSA. The V and J ends lost 1 base and 5 bases respectively, with 11 bases between them. The CDR3 region is CASSLVSGTYGYTF. CDR3 nucleotide sequence: TGTGCCAGCAGCTTAGTTTCCGGGACGTATGGCTACACCTTC.

This chain connects TRBV20-1 to TRBJ1-1; possibly TRBD1 for D (6 bases). CDR3 size: 16 residues. Germline values: CDR1 DFQATT, CDR2 SNEGSKA (reference sequence). With 5 bases removed from V and 0 bases from J, the gap between germline ends came to 19 bases. The CDR3 DNA is TGCAGTGCTGGGGAAGAGGGGGGAAGTCTGAACACTGAAGCTTTCTTT. Translated: CSAGEEGGSLNTEAFF.

This rearrangement joins TRBV13 to TRBJ1-6; 9 bases agree with TRBD1. The CDR3 is made up of 15 amino acids. V gave up 3 bases and J gave up 6 bases; unmatched junction bases: 3. The V gene's germline CDR1 is PRHDT and CDR2 FYEKMQ (reference sequence). The DNA of the CDR3 is TGTGCCAGCAGCTTCGGGACAGGGACTAATTCACCCCTCCACTTT. Translated: CASSFGTGTNSPLHF.

The J gene is TRBJ1-4, the V gene TRBV19; 12 bases match TRBD1. The germline V gene has CDR1 LNHDA and CDR2 SQIVND (reference sequence). The V segment lost 7 bases and the J segment 11 bases; nucleotides outside the gene matches: 11. The CDR3 has 15 residues. The CDR3 here is CASTSGTGGSEKLFF. CDR3 sequence (DNA): TGTGCCAGTACCTCCGGGACAGGGGGCAGTGAGAAACTGTTTTTT.

The genes are TRBV25-1 and TRBJ2-3; D is unresolved. CDR1 and CDR2 (germline): MGHDK, SYGVNS. The CDR3 spans 13 residues. V gave up 1 base and J gave up 6 bases, with 8 bases separating them. The CDR3 DNA reads TGTGCCAGCAGTGAATCCTTCGCGGATACGCAGTATTTT. It codes for CASSESFADTQYF.

This chain uses TRBV2 with TRBJ1-1, with 8 nucleotides matching TRBD1. Germline loops: CDR1 SNHLY, CDR2 FYNNEI. Trimming at V came to 6 bases and at J to 3 bases, leaving 6 bases not matched to a gene. This CDR3 has 14 residues. This CDR3 is CASSLRGLDTEAFF. CDR3 nucleotide sequence: TGTGCCAGCAGCCTCAGGGGGCTTGACACTGAAGCTTTCTTT.

This clonotype was observed at least ten times. The chain links TRBV7-9 to TRBJ1-1; D is uncertain. V was trimmed by 1 base and J by 3 bases, leaving 9 bases between them. From germline, CDR1 is SEHNR and CDR2 FQNEAQ (reference sequence). The CDR3 totals 14 residues. CDR3 DNA: TGTGCCAGCAGCTTAGGAGTGGCCTACACTGAAGCTTTCTTT. Translated, it gives CASSLGVAYTEAFF.

This clonotype has ten or more counts. This chain links TRBV9 with TRBJ2-7; 9 nucleotides match TRBD2. The CDR3 contains 16 residues. With 4 bases clipped from V and 2 bases from J, the junction kept 10 bases outside the gene matches. The germline V gene encodes CDR1 SGDLS and CDR2 YYNGEE. The CDR3 bases are TGTGCCAGCAGCAAATCCCCGGGACTAGCCCCCTACGAGCAGTACTTC. Its translation is CASSKSPGLAPYEQYF.

This clonotype has just a few counts. CDR3 loop: CATTPRGYTDTQYF. CDR3 in DNA: TGTGCCACCACCCCCCGCGGATACACAGATACGCAGTATTTT. The chain uses TRBV2 and TRBJ2-3; no reliable D call. The CDR3 consists of 14 residues. Germline CDR1 is SNHLY and CDR2 is FYNNEI. Trimming removed 10 bases at V and 2 bases at J, with 16 bases between.